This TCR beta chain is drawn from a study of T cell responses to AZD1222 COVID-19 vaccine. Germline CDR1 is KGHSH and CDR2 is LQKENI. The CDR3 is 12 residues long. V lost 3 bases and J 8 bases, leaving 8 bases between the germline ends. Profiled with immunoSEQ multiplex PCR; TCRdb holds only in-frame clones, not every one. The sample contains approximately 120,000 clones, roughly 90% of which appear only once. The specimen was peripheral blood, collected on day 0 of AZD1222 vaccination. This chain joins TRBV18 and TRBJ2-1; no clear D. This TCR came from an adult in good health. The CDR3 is CASSPRFYEQFF. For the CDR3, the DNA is TGTGCCAGCTCACCGCGTTTTTATGAGCAGTTCTTC.